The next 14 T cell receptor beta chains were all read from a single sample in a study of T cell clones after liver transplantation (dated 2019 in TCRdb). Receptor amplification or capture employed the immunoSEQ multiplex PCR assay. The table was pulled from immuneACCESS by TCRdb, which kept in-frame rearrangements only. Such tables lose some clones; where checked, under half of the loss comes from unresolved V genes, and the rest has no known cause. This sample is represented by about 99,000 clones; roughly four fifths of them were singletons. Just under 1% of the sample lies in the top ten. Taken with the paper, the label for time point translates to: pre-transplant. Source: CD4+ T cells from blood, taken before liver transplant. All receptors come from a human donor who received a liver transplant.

DNA for the CDR3: TGTGCCTGGAGTGCTTTTGTCGGCGGAGCTTTCTTT. This gives the protein CAWSAFVGGAFF. This sequence joins TRBV30 and TRBJ1-1; D unclear. This CDR3 is 12 amino acids long. V was trimmed by 1 base and J by 10 bases, leaving 13 bases between them. The germline V gene has CDR1 GTSNPN and CDR2 SVGIG (reference sequence).

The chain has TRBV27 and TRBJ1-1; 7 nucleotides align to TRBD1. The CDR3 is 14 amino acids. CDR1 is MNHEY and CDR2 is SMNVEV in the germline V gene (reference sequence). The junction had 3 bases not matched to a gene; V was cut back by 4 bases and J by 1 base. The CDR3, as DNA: TGTGCCAGCAGTTCCCACAGGGGGAACACTGAAGCTTTCTTT. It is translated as CASSSHRGNTEAFF.

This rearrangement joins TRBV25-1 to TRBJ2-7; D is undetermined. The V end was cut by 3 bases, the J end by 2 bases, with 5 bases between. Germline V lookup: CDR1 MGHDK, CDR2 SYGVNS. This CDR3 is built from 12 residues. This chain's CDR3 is CASSDHAYEQYF. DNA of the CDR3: TGTGCCAGCAGTGATCACGCCTACGAGCAGTACTTC.

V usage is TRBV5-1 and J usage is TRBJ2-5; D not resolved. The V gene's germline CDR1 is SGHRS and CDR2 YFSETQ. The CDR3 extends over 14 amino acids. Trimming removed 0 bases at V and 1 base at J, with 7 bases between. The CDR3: CASSLALSQETQYF. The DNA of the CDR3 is TGCGCCAGCAGCTTGGCCCTTAGCCAAGAGACCCAGTACTTC.

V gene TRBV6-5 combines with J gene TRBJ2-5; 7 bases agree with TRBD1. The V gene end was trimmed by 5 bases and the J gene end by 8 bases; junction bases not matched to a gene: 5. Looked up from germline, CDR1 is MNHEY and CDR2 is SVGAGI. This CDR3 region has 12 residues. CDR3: CASSQGDSTQYF. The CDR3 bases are TGTGCCAGCAGTCAGGGGGATTCTACCCAGTACTTC.

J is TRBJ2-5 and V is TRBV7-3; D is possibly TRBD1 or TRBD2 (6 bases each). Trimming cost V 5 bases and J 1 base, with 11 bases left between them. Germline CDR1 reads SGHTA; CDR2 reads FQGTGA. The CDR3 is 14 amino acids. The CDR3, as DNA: TGTGCCAGCAGCGCGTCGGGGGCCCAAGAGACCCAGTACTTC. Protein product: CASSASGAQETQYF.

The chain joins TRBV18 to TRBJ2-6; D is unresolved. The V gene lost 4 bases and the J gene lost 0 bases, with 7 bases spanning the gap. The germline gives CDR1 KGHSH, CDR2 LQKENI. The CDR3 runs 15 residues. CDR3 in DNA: TGTGCCAGCTCACTTAAAAACTCTGGGGCCAACGTCCTGACTTTC. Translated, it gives CASSLKNSGANVLTF. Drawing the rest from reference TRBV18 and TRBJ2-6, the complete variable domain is NAGVMQNPRHLVRRRGQEARLRCSPMKGHSHVYWYRQLPEEGLKFMVYLQKENIIDESGMPKERFSAEFPKEGPSILRIQQVVRGDSAAYFCASSLKNSGANVLTFGAGSRLTVL.

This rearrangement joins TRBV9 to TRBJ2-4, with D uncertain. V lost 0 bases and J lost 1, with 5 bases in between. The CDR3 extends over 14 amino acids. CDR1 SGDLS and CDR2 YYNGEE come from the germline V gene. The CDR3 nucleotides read TGTGCCAGCAGCGTAGGTGATGCCAAAAACATTCAGTACTTC. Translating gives CASSVGDAKNIQYF.

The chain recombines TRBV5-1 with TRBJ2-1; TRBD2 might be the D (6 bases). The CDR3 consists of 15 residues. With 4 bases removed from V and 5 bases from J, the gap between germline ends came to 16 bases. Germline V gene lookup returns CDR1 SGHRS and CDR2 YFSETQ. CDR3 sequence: CASSPSGEANNEQFF. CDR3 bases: TGCGCCAGCAGCCCGTCCGGGGAGGCGAACAATGAGCAGTTCTTC.

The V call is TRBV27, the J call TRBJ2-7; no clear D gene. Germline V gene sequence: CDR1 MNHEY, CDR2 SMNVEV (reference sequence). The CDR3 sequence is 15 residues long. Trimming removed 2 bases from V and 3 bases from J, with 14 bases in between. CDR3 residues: CASSLRRLEVYEQYF. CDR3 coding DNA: TGTGCCAGCAGTTTACGGAGACTTGAGGTCTACGAGCAGTACTTC.

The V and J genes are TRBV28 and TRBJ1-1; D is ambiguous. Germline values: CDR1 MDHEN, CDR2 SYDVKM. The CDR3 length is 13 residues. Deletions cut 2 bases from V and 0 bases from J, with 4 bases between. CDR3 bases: TGTGCCAGCAGTTTACAGGTGAACACTGAAGCTTTCTTT. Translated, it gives CASSLQVNTEAFF.

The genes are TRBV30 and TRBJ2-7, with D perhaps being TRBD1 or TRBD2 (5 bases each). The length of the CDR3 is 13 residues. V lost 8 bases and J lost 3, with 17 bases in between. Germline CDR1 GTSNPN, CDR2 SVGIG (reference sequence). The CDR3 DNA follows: TGTGCCCGTGGGGCCGGGGACCTCTACGAGCAGTACTTC. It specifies CARGAGDLYEQYF.

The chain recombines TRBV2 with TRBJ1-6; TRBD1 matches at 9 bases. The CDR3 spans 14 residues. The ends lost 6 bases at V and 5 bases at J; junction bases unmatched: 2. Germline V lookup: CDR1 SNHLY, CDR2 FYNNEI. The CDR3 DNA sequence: TGTGCCAGCAGGAGGGACAGGGATAATTCACCCCTCCACTTT. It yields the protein CASRRDRDNSPLHF. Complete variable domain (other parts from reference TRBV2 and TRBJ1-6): EPEVTQTPSHQVTQMGQEVILRCVPISNHLYFYWYRQILGQKVEFLVSFYNNEISEKSEIFDDQFSVERPDGSNFTLKIRSTKLEDSAMYFCASRRDRDNSPLHFGNGTRLTVT.

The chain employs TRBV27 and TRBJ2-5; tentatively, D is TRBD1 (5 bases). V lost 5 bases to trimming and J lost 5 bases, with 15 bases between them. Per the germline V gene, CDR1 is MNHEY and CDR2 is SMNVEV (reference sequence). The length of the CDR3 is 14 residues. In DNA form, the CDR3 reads TGTGCCAGCAGTAAGGCACAGGTGGCTGAGACCCAGTACTTC. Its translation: CASSKAQVAETQYF.